The 27 T cell receptor beta chains given below trace back to one sample, sequenced in a study of blood T cells in healthy people across ages (dated by TCRdb to the mid-2010s). The library relied on 5' RACE. The sample was run on an Illumina HiSeq 2500. A second PCR of about 7 to 12 cycles was run with a J-beta primer mix and a sample-barcoded 5' primer. TCRdb took the public reads, trimmed them with fastp at Q25, ran MiXCR for clone calling and kept in-frame beta chains. Duplicate CDR3 protein sequences are folded into a single record with the most common DNA and genes. Counted in this sample were about 1.1 million distinct CDR3 sequences; under 40% of them appeared once. The leading ten clones occupy approximately 14% of the sample. The specimen sequenced was blood. Receptors were obtained from a man younger than 35 in good health.

The chain links TRBV24-1 to TRBJ1-2; D remains ambiguous. Per germline, CDR1 KGHDR and CDR2 SFDVKD. Trimming shortened V by 4 bases and J by 4 bases, and 18 bases separated the two germline ends. The CDR3 is made up of 16 amino acids. CDR3 sequence (DNA): TGTGCCACCAGTGACTCAACTTATGACGGGTCCTATGGCTACACCTTC. It is translated as CATSDSTYDGSYGYTF.

The genes are TRBV20-1 and TRBJ2-1; 9 bases fit TRBD2. Germline lookup yields CDR1 DFQATT and CDR2 SNEGSKA (reference sequence). V shed 3 bases, J shed 6 bases, and the junction held 15 bases outside the gene matches. This CDR3 is built from 17 residues. In DNA form, the CDR3 reads TGCAGTGCTAGGGGGACTAGCCCCTGGGAGAGTACCAATGAGCAGTTCTTC. Protein: CSARGTSPWESTNEQFF.

This clonotype was recorded a few times. CDR3 coding DNA: TGTGCCAGCAGCAATCGACAGGGGAGATCTTACTATGGCTACACCTTC. Encoded protein: CASSNRQGRSYYGYTF. This rearrangement joins TRBV7-2 to TRBJ1-2; 8 nucleotides agree with TRBD1. Trimming took 5 bases from V and 3 from J; bases not matched to a gene: 11. The germline V gene encodes CDR1 SGHTA and CDR2 FQGNSA. The CDR3 is 16 amino acids.

This clonotype was counted between two and nine times. The rearrangement links TRBV9 to TRBJ2-3, with 12 positions matching TRBD1. Unmatched junction bases numbered 10, after V lost 4 bases and J lost 4 bases. The CDR3 has 17 amino acids. Germline CDR1 SGDLS, CDR2 YYNGEE. The CDR3 DNA reads as TGTGCCAGCAGCCCTTTCCCCGGGACAGGGGGCTCAGATACGCAGTATTTT. Its translation is CASSPFPGTGGSDTQYF. Filled out from reference TRBV9 and TRBJ2-3, the complete variable domain reads DSGVTQTPKHLITATGQRVTLRCSPRSGDLSVYWYQQSLDQGLQFLIQYYNGEERAKGNILERFSAQQFPDLHSELNLSSLELGDSALYFCASSPFPGTGGSDTQYFGPGTRLTVL.

Concerning this clonotype itself: Mismatch with germline at one junction end may stem from a read error. The chain couples TRBV13 to TRBJ2-7; D ambiguous. The CDR3 runs to 15 residues. Germline CDR1 reads PRHDT; CDR2 reads FYEKMQ (reference sequence). CDR3 sequence (DNA): TGTGCCAGCAGCTTTAAACAGTGGAGCTCCTACGGGCAGTACTTC. It yields the protein CASSFKQWSSYGQYF.

The V call is TRBV20-1, the J call TRBJ1-6; tentatively, D is TRBD1 (6 bases). V was cut by 2 bases and J by 8 bases, with 16 bases left in between. CDR1 and CDR2 from the germline V gene are DFQATT and SNEGSKA (reference sequence). The CDR3 consists of 15 residues. For the CDR3, the DNA is TGCAGTGCTAGACCCCGGCGACAGGTTCATTCACCCCTCCACTTT. As protein: CSARPRRQVHSPLHF.

Comment on this clonotype: An end of the junction does not agree with germline; a read error may underlie this. This rearrangement joins TRBV27 to TRBJ2-3, with unresolved D. The CDR3 runs to 12 residues. CDR1 is MNHEY, CDR2 SMNVEV, per germline (reference sequence). The CDR3 is CASSPHTDTLYF. The CDR3 region has the DNA TGTGCCAGCAGTCCTCACACAGATACGCTGTATTTT.

At least ten counts were recorded for this clonotype. The chain combines TRBV27 with TRBJ2-1; D is unclear. This CDR3 is 12 amino acids long. CDR1 is MNHEY, CDR2 SMNVEV, per germline (reference sequence). Deletions cut 3 bases from V and 10 bases from J, with 10 bases between. The CDR3: CASSFRVDEQFF. The CDR3 coding sequence is TGTGCCAGCAGTTTTCGAGTCGACGAGCAGTTCTTC.

V is TRBV14 and J is TRBJ1-2; 11 bases align to TRBD1. CDR3 length: 15 amino acids. Germline lookup yields CDR1 SGHDN and CDR2 FVKESK. V trimming: 4 bases; J trimming: 6 bases; junction bases outside the gene matches: 7. The CDR3 DNA follows: TGTGCCAGCAGCCCTAGGACAGGGGGCTTAGATGGCTACACCTTC. It translates to CASSPRTGGLDGYTF.

This clonotype was counted between two and nine times. V is TRBV15 and J is TRBJ1-1; 8 nucleotides match TRBD1. Germline V CDR1 and CDR2: LNHNV, YYDKDF (reference sequence). With V trimmed by 3 bases and J by 8 bases, 5 bases remained unmatched. The CDR3 is 13 amino acids. CDR3 protein: CATSSDGQGEAFF. For the CDR3, the DNA is TGTGCCACCAGCAGCGACGGACAGGGAGAAGCTTTCTTT.

This clonotype was seen a few times. The chain links TRBV5-1 to TRBJ1-2; no firm D call. Germline lookup yields CDR1 SGHRS and CDR2 YFSETQ. This CDR3 comprises 14 residues. Deletions cut 4 bases from V and 7 bases from J, with 17 bases between. The chain's CDR3 is CASSPDGENRGYTF. The CDR3 DNA is TGCGCCAGCAGCCCGGACGGGGAAAATCGTGGCTACACCTTC.

The chain uses TRBV7-8 and TRBJ2-3, with D possibly being TRBD1 or TRBD2 (5 bases each). Trimming left V 5 bases short and J 0 bases short, with 18 bases between. The CDR3 totals 17 residues. Germline CDR1 reads SGHVS; CDR2 reads FQNEAQ. The CDR3 loop reads CASSAVPGRTSTDTQYF. In nucleotides, the CDR3 is TGTGCCAGCAGCGCCGTACCGGGACGCACTAGCACAGATACGCAGTATTTT.

About this clonotype itself: Compared with germline, one end of the junction differs, possibly owing to a read error. This chain uses TRBV5-1 with TRBJ2-3, with 7 bases aligning to TRBD2. There are 15 residues in the CDR3. Germline CDR1 SGHRS, CDR2 YFSETQ. The DNA of the CDR3 is TGCGCCGGCAGCTACGGCGGGGGTAACACAGATACGCAGTATTTT. This translates into CAGSYGGGNTDTQYF. Based on the CDR3 plus reference TRBV5-1 and TRBJ2-3, the full variable domain is KAGVTQTPRYLIKTRGQQVTLSCSPISGHRSVSWYQQTPGQGLQFLFEYFSETQRNKGNFPGRFSGRQFSNSRSEMNVSTLELGDSALYLCAGSYGGGNTDTQYFGPGTRLTVL.

The genes are TRBV12-3 or TRBV12-4 and TRBJ1-3; 7 bases are shared with TRBD1. This CDR3 has 15 amino acids. Trimming took 5 bases from V and 7 from J; bases not matched to a gene: 11. CDR3 sequence: CASSPIRGRRNTIYF. CDR3 DNA sequence: TGTGCCAGCAGTCCAATCAGGGGGAGAAGGAACACCATATATTTT.

The genes are TRBV5-1 and TRBJ2-1, with TRBD1 matching over 7 bases. CDR3 length: 14 amino acids. V was pared by 5 bases and J by 7 bases, with 9 bases of the junction left unmatched. Germline loops: CDR1 SGHRS, CDR2 YFSETQ. The CDR3 sequence: CASSAGTQGNEQFF. CDR3 bases: TGCGCCAGCAGTGCAGGAACACAGGGGAATGAGCAGTTCTTC.

The chain combines TRBV12-5 with TRBJ2-3; tentative D call: TRBD2 (5 bases). The ends were cut back, 0 bases at V and 0 bases at J, with 10 bases in the middle. This CDR3 region has 16 residues. Germline V CDR1 and CDR2: LGHNT, FRNRAP. The CDR3 sequence: CASGLVVGSSTDTQYF. DNA of the CDR3: TGTGCTAGTGGTTTGGTAGTGGGGAGTAGCACAGATACGCAGTATTTT. Full variable domain (missing parts from reference TRBV12-5 and TRBJ2-3): DARVTQTPRHKVTEMGQEVTMRCQPILGHNTVFWYRQTMMQGLELLAYFRNRAPLDDSGMPKDRFSAEMPDATLATLKIQPSEPRDSAVYFCASGLVVGSSTDTQYFGPGTRLTVL.

Note on this clonotype: A read error may produce the germline difference seen at one junction end. The V gene is TRBV27, the J gene TRBJ2-1; TRBD2 agrees at 8 bases. CDR1 MNHEY and CDR2 SMNVEV come from the germline V gene (reference sequence). This CDR3 has 15 residues. The CDR3 nucleotides are TGTGCCAGCACCGCCCGGGGGGGCTCCTACAATAAGCAGTTCTTC. It is translated as CASTARGGSYNKQFF.

This clonotype was counted many times. This rearrangement joins TRBV20-1 to TRBJ2-7; TRBD1 or TRBD2 may be the D gene (5 bases each). Trimming left V 1 base short and J 2 bases short, with 15 bases between. CDR3 size: 15 residues. Germline CDR1 is DFQATT and CDR2 is SNEGSKA (reference sequence). This CDR3 reads CSARVFGRDPYEQYF. The CDR3, as DNA: TGCAGTGCTAGAGTGTTCGGCAGGGACCCCTACGAGCAGTACTTC.

The chain is built from TRBV10-3 and TRBJ1-5; D unresolved. CDR1 is ENHRY, CDR2 SYGVKD, per germline. This CDR3 region has 13 residues. V lost 4 bases, J lost 0 bases, and 4 bases lay in between. The CDR3 loop is CAISGNSNQPQHF. The CDR3 nucleotides read TGTGCCATCAGTGGGAATAGCAATCAGCCCCAGCATTTT.

The gene calls are TRBV5-6 and TRBJ1-2, with D maybe TRBD1 (5 bases). The ends were cut back, 4 bases at V and 3 bases at J, with 16 bases in the middle. This CDR3 has 15 residues. Germline V gives CDR1 SGHDT, CDR2 YYEEEE. The CDR3 spells CASSIGHPRDYGYTF. For the CDR3, the DNA is TGTGCCAGCAGCATTGGACATCCTCGGGACTATGGCTACACCTTC.

This chain uses TRBV20-1 with TRBJ2-1, with TRBD2 matching over 8 bases. Germline CDR1 and CDR2: DFQATT and SNEGSKA (reference sequence). The V gene end was trimmed by 3 bases and the J gene end by 6 bases; junction bases not matched to a gene: 7. The CDR3 has 14 amino acids. The CDR3 DNA sequence: TGCAGTGCTAGGTTCGGGGGGGAGGGCAATGAGCAGTTCTTC. Its translation: CSARFGGEGNEQFF.

With respect to this clonotype: The junction and the germline gene differ at one end; a read error may be behind it. The chain is built from TRBV5-1 and TRBJ2-2, with 7 bases lining up with TRBD1. CDR1 is SGHRS, CDR2 YFSETQ, per germline. The CDR3 contains 17 residues. The CDR3 DNA follows: TGCGCCAGCAGCTTGGTGACAGGGACAAAAATCACCAGGGAGCTGTTTTTT. It specifies CASSLVTGTKITRELFF. The full variable domain, in which reference TRBV5-1 and TRBJ2-2 provide the parts outside the CDR3, is KAGVTQTPRYLIKTRGQQVTLSCSPISGHRSVSWYQQTPGQGLQFLFEYFSETQRNKGNFPGRFSGRQFSNSRSEMNVSTLELGDSALYLCASSLVTGTKITRELFFGEGSRLTVL.

The table lists this clonotype with a few counts. The chain uses TRBV29-1 and TRBJ1-2; TRBD1 might be the D (5 bases). Germline V gives CDR1 SQVTM, CDR2 ANQGSEA. The V gene lost 1 base and the J gene lost 3 bases, with 21 bases spanning the gap. CDR3 length: 17 amino acids. The CDR3: CSVEGDGRRNTHYGYTF. The DNA of the CDR3 is TGCAGCGTTGAAGGGGACGGAAGACGAAATACACACTATGGCTACACCTTC.

The table lists this clonotype with many counts. An end of the junction differs from the germline gene, which may be a read error. The genes are TRBV12-3 or TRBV12-4 and TRBJ1-4, with 10 bases fitting TRBD1. This CDR3 spans 15 amino acids. This chain's CDR3 is CASSLGQGSNEKLFF. In DNA, the CDR3 is TGCGCCAGCAGCTTGGGACAGGGGTCTAATGAAAAACTGTTTTTT.

The DNA for the CDR3 is TGTGCCAGCACCGGGGGACAGAGTAACAATGAGCAGTTCTTC. This encodes CASTGGQSNNEQFF. This sequence joins TRBV9 and TRBJ2-1, with TRBD1 as a possible D gene (7 bases). Trimming removed 6 bases from V and 5 bases from J, with 15 bases in between. The CDR3 is 14 residues long. CDR1 is SGDLS, CDR2 YYNGEE, per germline. The full variable domain, with the rest looked up from reference TRBV9 and TRBJ2-1, is DSGVTQTPKHLITATGQRVTLRCSPRSGDLSVYWYQQSLDQGLQFLIQYYNGEERAKGNILERFSAQQFPDLHSELNLSSLELGDSALYFCASTGGQSNNEQFFGPGTRLTVL.

The gene calls are TRBV4-3 and TRBJ1-1; D gene uncertain. Germline loops: CDR1 LGHNA, CDR2 YSLEER. The CDR3 is 14 amino acids. The V end was cut by 4 bases, the J end by 0 bases, with 9 bases between. In DNA, the CDR3 is TGCGCCAGCAGCCGAGAGATTTTGAACACTGAAGCTTTCTTT. Residues: CASSREILNTEAFF.

Regarding this clonotype: Because the CDR3's place on the DNA is in doubt, the DNA is left out and the CDR3 is given as listed by TCRdb. The chain couples TRBV5-1 to TRBJ2-1. The CDR3 extends over 18 residues, inclusive of both ends. CDR1 and CDR2 (germline): SGHRS, YFSETQ. The CDR3 spells CASSLFISVAVGNNEQFF.